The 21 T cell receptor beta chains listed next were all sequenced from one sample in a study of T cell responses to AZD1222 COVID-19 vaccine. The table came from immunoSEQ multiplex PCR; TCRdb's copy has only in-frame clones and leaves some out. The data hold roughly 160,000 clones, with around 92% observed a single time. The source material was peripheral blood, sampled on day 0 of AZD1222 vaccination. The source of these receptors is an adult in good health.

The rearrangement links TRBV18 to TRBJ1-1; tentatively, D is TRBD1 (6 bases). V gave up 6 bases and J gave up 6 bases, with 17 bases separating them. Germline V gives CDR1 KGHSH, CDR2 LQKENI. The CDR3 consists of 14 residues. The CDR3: CASSLNEGVPEAFF. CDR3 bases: TGTGCCAGCTCGCTCAACGAGGGGGTGCCTGAAGCTTTCTTT.

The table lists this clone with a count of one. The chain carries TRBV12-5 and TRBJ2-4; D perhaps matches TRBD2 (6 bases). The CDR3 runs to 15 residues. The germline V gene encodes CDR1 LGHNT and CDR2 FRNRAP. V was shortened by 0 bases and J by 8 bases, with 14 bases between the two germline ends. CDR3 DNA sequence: TGTGCTAGTGGTTTGGTCCGGGGGTCGGGAGACATTCAGTACTTC. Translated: CASGLVRGSGDIQYF.

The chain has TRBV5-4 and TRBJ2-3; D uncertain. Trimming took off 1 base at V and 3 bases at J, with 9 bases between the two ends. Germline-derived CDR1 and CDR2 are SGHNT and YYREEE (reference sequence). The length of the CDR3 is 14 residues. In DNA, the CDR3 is TGTGCCAGCAGCTTGATGGGCACGACAGATACGCAGTATTTT. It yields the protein CASSLMGTTDTQYF.

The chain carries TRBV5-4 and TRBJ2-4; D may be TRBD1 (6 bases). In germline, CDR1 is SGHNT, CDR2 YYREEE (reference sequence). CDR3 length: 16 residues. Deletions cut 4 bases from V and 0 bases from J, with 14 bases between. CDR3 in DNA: TGTGCCAGCAGCCATAGACAGGATTTAGCCAAAAACATTCAGTACTTC. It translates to CASSHRQDLAKNIQYF.

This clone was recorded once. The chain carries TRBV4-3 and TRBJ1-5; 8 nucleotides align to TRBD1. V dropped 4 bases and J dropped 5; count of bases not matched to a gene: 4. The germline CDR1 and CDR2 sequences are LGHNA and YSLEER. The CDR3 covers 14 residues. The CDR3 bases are TGCGCCAGCAGCCGGGGGACAGGCGATCAGCCCCAGCATTTT. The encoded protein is CASSRGTGDQPQHF.

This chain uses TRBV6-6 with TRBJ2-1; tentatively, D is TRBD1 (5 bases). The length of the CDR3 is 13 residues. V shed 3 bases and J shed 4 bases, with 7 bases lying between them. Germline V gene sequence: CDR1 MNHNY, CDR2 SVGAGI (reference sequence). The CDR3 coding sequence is TGTGCCAGCAGTTATTCAGGGTACAATGAGCAGTTCTTC. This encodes CASSYSGYNEQFF.

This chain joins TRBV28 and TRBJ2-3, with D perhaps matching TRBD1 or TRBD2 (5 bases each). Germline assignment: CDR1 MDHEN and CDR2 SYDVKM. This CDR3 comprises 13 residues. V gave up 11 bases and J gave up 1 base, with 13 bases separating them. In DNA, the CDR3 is TGTGCCGTCCACCGGGGCCGCACAGATACGCAGTATTTT. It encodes CAVHRGRTDTQYF. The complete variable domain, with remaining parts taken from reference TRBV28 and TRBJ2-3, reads DVKVTQSSRYLVKRTGEKVFLECVQDMDHENMFWYRQDPGLGLRLIYFSYDVKMKEKGDIPEGYSVSREKKERFSLILESASTNQTSMYLCAVHRGRTDTQYFGPGTRLTVL.

The CDR3 DNA reads TGCGCCAGCAGCTTAAAAGACGGTTCCTATGGCTACACCTTC. It translates to CASSLKDGSYGYTF. The chain joins TRBV5-1 to TRBJ1-2; D not certain. Trimming removed 2 bases at V and 4 bases at J, with 12 bases between. The CDR3 has 14 residues. Germline V lookup: CDR1 SGHRS, CDR2 YFSETQ. Full variable domain (rest looked up from reference TRBV5-1 and TRBJ1-2): KAGVTQTPRYLIKTRGQQVTLSCSPISGHRSVSWYQQTPGQGLQFLFEYFSETQRNKGNFPGRFSGRQFSNSRSEMNVSTLELGDSALYLCASSLKDGSYGYTFGSGTRLTVV.

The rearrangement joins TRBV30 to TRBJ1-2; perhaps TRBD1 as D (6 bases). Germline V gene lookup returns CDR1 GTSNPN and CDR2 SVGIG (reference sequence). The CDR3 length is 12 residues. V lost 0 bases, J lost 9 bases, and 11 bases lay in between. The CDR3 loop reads CAWSVLDSRYTF. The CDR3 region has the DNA TGTGCCTGGAGTGTACTGGACAGCCGCTACACCTTC. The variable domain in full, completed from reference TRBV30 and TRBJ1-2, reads SQTIHQWPATLVQPVGSPLSLECTVEGTSNPNLYWYRQAAGRGLQLLFYSVGIGQISSEVPQNLSASRPQDRQFILSSKKLLLSDSGFYLCAWSVLDSRYTFGSGTRLTVV.

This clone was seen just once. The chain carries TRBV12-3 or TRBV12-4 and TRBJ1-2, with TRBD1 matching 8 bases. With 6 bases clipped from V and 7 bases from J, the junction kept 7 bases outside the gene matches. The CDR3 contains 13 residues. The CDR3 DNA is TGTGCCAGCAGGGCAGGGGGCCGCCTTGGCTACACCTTC. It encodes CASRAGGRLGYTF.

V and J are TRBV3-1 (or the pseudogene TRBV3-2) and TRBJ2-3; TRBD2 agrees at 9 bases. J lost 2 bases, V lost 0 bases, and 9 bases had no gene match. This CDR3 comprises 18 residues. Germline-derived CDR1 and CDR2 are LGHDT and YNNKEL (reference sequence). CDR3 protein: CASSQEFQRGANTDTQYF. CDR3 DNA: TGTGCCAGCAGCCAAGAATTCCAGCGGGGGGCCAACACAGATACGCAGTATTTT.

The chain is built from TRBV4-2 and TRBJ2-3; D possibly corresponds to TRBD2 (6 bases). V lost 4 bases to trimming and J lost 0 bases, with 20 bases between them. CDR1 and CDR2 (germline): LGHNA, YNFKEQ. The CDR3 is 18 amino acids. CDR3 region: CASSLQGGTDTSTDTQYF. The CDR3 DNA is TGTGCCAGCAGCCTCCAGGGAGGCACAGACACTAGCACAGATACGCAGTATTTT.

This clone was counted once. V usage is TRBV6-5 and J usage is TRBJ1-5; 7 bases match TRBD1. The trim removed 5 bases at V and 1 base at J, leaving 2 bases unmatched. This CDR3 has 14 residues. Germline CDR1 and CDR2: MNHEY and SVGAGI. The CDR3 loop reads CASSQGGSNQPQHF. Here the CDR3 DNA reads TGTGCCAGCAGTCAGGGGGGGAGCAATCAGCCCCAGCATTTT.

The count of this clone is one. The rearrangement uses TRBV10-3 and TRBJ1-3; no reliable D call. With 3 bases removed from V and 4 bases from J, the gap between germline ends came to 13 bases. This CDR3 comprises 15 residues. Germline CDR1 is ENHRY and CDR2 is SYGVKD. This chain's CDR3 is CAISELPPAGNTIYF. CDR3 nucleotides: TGTGCCATCAGTGAACTCCCCCCGGCAGGAAACACCATATATTTT.

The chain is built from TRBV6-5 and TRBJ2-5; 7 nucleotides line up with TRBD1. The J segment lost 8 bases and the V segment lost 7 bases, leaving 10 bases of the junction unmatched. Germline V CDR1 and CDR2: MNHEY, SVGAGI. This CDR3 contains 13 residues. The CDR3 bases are TGTGCCAGCACCCGGCCTGGGACAGCTACCCAGTACTTC. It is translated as CASTRPGTATQYF.

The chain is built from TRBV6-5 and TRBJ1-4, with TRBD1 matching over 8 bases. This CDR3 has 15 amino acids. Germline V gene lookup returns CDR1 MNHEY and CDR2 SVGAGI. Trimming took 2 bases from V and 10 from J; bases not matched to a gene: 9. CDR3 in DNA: TGTGCCAGCAGTTACCTTCAGACAGGGGTGGGAAAACTGTTTTTT. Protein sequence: CASSYLQTGVGKLFF.

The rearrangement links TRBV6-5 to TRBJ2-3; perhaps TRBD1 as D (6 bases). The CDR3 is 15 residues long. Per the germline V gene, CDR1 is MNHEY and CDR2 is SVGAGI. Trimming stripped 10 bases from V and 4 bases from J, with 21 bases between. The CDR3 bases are TGTGCCACGACGACTACAGGGTTACTCGCAGATACGCAGTATTTT. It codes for CATTTTGLLADTQYF.

The chain's CDR3 is CSVDGTLRVDEQFF. CDR3 DNA sequence: TGCAGCGTTGACGGCACTTTAAGGGTGGATGAGCAGTTCTTC. V usage is TRBV29-1 and J usage is TRBJ2-1, with unresolved D. The CDR3 has 14 amino acids. Germline CDR1 reads SQVTM; CDR2 reads ANQGSEA. V lost 3 bases, J lost 8 bases, and 17 bases lay in between.

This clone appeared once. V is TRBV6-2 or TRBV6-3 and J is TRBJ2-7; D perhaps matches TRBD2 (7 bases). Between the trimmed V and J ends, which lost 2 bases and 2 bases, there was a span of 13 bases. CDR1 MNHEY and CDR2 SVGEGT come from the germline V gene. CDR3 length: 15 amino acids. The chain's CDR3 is CASSYPRGGPYEQYF. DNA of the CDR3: TGTGCCAGCAGTTACCCGAGGGGGGGACCCTACGAGCAGTACTTC.

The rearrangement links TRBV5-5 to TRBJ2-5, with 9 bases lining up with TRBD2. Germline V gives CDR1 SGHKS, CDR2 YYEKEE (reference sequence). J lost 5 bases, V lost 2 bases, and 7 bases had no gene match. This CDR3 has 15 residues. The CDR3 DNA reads TGTGCCAGCAGCTTAAACGCGGGGGGGCGGGAGACCCAGTACTTC. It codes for CASSLNAGGRETQYF.

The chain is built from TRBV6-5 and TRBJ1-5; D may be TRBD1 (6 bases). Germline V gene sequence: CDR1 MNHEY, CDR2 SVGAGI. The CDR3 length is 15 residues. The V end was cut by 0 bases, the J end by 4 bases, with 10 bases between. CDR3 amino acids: CASSYSGGGNQPQHF. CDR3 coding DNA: TGTGCCAGCAGTTACTCAGGGGGGGGGAATCAGCCCCAGCATTTT.